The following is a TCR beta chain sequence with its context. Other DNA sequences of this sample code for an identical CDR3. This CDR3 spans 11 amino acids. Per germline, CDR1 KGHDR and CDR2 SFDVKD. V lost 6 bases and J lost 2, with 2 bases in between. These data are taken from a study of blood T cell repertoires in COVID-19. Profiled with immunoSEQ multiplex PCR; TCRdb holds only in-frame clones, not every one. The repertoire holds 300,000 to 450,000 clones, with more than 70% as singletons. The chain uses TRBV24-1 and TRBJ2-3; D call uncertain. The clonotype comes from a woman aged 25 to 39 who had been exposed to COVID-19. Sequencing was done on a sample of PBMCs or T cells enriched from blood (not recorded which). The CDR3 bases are TGTGCCACCAGTTACACAGATACGCAGTATTTT. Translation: CATSYTDTQYF.